Listed below are T cell receptor beta chains from one sample, sequenced in a study of OX40 agonist ivuxolimab in advanced cancers. Clones were read by immunoSEQ multiplex PCR, and TCRdb kept only the in-frame ones, dropping some. The table includes 65,000 to 75,000 clones, about 85% detected once. The sequencing used CD4+ or CD8+ T cells sorted from blood, collected in a trial of the OX40 agonist ivuxolimab. The origin of the receptors is an adult with an advanced solid tumor such as melanoma, head and neck, liver or kidney cancer. Each CDR3 is given with its conserved first and last residue. Fields, in order: CDR3 DNA, CDR3 protein, J gene, clone size, V gene, CDR3 length, D gene. D genes are given only for firm matches. Not every row has a clone size; where given, it reads once, few, many or a size class.

cdr3_nt: TGTGCCAGCAGCTTGGGCAGGGCCCTTGGCTACACCTTC
cdr3_aa: CASSLGRALGYTF
j_call: TRBJ1-2
clone_size: -
v_call: TRBV5-5
cdr3_length: 13
d_call: -

cdr3_nt: TGCGCCAGCAGCTTGGCCGAGGAGGAGCAGTACTTC
cdr3_aa: CASSLAEEEQYF
j_call: TRBJ2-7
clone_size: -
v_call: TRBV5-1
cdr3_length: 12
d_call: -

cdr3_nt: TGTGCCAGCAGTTTTGGAACTGTTGGCAATGAGCAGTTCTTC
cdr3_aa: CASSFGTVGNEQFF
j_call: TRBJ2-1
clone_size: -
v_call: TRBV28
cdr3_length: 14
d_call: -

cdr3_nt: TGCAGCGTTCCCAGACTAGCGGGAGGGCCAGAGACCCAGTACTTC
cdr3_aa: CSVPRLAGGPETQYF
j_call: TRBJ2-5
clone_size: -
v_call: TRBV29-1
cdr3_length: 15
d_call: TRBD2

cdr3_nt: TGTGCCAGTAGTCGACAGGGAAGCTCCTACGAGCAGTACTTC
cdr3_aa: CASSRQGSSYEQYF
j_call: TRBJ2-7
clone_size: -
v_call: TRBV19
cdr3_length: 14
d_call: TRBD1

cdr3_nt: TGTGCCAGCAGGTTATTCCCGCCTAGACTCCGGGAGACCCAGTACTTC
cdr3_aa: CASRLFPPRLRETQYF
j_call: TRBJ2-5
clone_size: -
v_call: TRBV7-8
cdr3_length: 16
d_call: -

cdr3_nt: TGTGCCAGCAGCTTGGGCACTAGCGGTCGCTACGAGCAGTACTTC
cdr3_aa: CASSLGTSGRYEQYF
j_call: TRBJ2-7
clone_size: -
v_call: TRBV4-2
cdr3_length: 15
d_call: TRBD2

cdr3_nt: TGCGCCAGCACCGACGACGAGTACAACCATGGCTACACCTTC
cdr3_aa: CASTDDEYNHGYTF
j_call: TRBJ1-2
clone_size: -
v_call: TRBV5-1
cdr3_length: 14
d_call: -

cdr3_nt: TGTGCCAGCAGGCCTAAATTCTATGGCTACACCTTC
cdr3_aa: CASRPKFYGYTF
j_call: TRBJ1-2
clone_size: -
v_call: TRBV11-3
cdr3_length: 12
d_call: -

cdr3_nt: TGTGCCAGCAGCTACCCAGGGACGTACAATGAGCAGTTCTTC
cdr3_aa: CASSYPGTYNEQFF
j_call: TRBJ2-1
clone_size: -
v_call: TRBV7-2
cdr3_length: 14
d_call: -

cdr3_nt: TGTGCCAGCAGCAGGGGACTAGCGGGAGGGCCTTTAGAGACCCAGTACTTC
cdr3_aa: CASSRGLAGGPLETQYF
j_call: TRBJ2-5
clone_size: -
v_call: TRBV7-3
cdr3_length: 17
d_call: TRBD2

cdr3_nt: TGTGCCACCAGTGGCATCCGGGGTTATAGCAATCAGCCCCAGCATTTT
cdr3_aa: CATSGIRGYSNQPQHF
j_call: TRBJ1-5
clone_size: -
v_call: TRBV15
cdr3_length: 16
d_call: -

cdr3_nt: TGTGCCAGCAGCTTCTGGACGGTCGGCACAGATACGCAGTATTTT
cdr3_aa: CASSFWTVGTDTQYF
j_call: TRBJ2-3
clone_size: -
v_call: TRBV7-2
cdr3_length: 15
d_call: -

cdr3_nt: TGTGCCAGCAGTGCGACAAGGGTTACAGAGACCCAGTACTTC
cdr3_aa: CASSATRVTETQYF
j_call: TRBJ2-5
clone_size: once
v_call: TRBV27
cdr3_length: 14
d_call: -

cdr3_nt: TGTGCCAGCAGCACTGGAGGGGGGAGCTACAATGAGCAGTTCTTC
cdr3_aa: CASSTGGGSYNEQFF
j_call: TRBJ2-1
clone_size: once
v_call: TRBV7-3
cdr3_length: 15
d_call: -

cdr3_nt: TGTGCCTGGAAGGCCACGAGCTCCTACGAGCAGTACTTC
cdr3_aa: CAWKATSSYEQYF
j_call: TRBJ2-7
clone_size: once
v_call: TRBV30
cdr3_length: 13
d_call: -

cdr3_nt: TGTGCCAGCAGCACCTATCTAGCGGGGGGAACAGATACGCAGTATTTT
cdr3_aa: CASSTYLAGGTDTQYF
j_call: TRBJ2-3
clone_size: -
v_call: TRBV9
cdr3_length: 16
d_call: TRBD2

cdr3_nt: TGCGCCAGCAGCTTGTCTAAAGAGACCCAGTACTTC
cdr3_aa: CASSLSKETQYF
j_call: TRBJ2-5
clone_size: -
v_call: TRBV5-1
cdr3_length: 12
d_call: -

cdr3_nt: TGCGCCAGCAGCTTGATGGGGGGCACAGATACGCAGTATTTT
cdr3_aa: CASSLMGGTDTQYF
j_call: TRBJ2-3
clone_size: -
v_call: TRBV5-1
cdr3_length: 14
d_call: -

cdr3_nt: TGTGCCAGCAGCAAAGGGGAGGGGGCGGGCACTGAAGCTTTCTTT
cdr3_aa: CASSKGEGAGTEAFF
j_call: TRBJ1-1
clone_size: -
v_call: TRBV9
cdr3_length: 15
d_call: TRBD1

cdr3_nt: TGCGCCTCCCGGGAGGGACTAGCGGGAGGGAATGAGCAGTTCTTC
cdr3_aa: CASREGLAGGNEQFF
j_call: TRBJ2-1
clone_size: -
v_call: TRBV5-1
cdr3_length: 15
d_call: TRBD2

cdr3_nt: TGTGCCAGCGCAGGGGCTGGTTCCTACGAGCAGTACTTC
cdr3_aa: CASAGAGSYEQYF
j_call: TRBJ2-7
clone_size: once
v_call: TRBV21-1
cdr3_length: 13
d_call: -

cdr3_nt: TGTGCCAGCAGTGAGAGGGCGGCCCGCGAAAAACTGTTTTTT
cdr3_aa: CASSERAAREKLFF
j_call: TRBJ1-4
clone_size: -
v_call: TRBV2
cdr3_length: 14
d_call: -

cdr3_nt: TGTGCCATCAGTGAGTCGGGGAATAGCGGATCGGGATATGGCTACACCTTC
cdr3_aa: CAISESGNSGSGYGYTF
j_call: TRBJ1-2
clone_size: few
v_call: TRBV10-3
cdr3_length: 17
d_call: -

cdr3_nt: TGCGCCAGCAGCCAACAGGGGTTTGGGGAGACCCAGTACTTC
cdr3_aa: CASSQQGFGETQYF
j_call: TRBJ2-5
clone_size: few
v_call: TRBV4-1
cdr3_length: 14
d_call: -

cdr3_nt: TGCGCCAGCACAGGGGGCTACGAGCAGTACTTC
cdr3_aa: CASTGGYEQYF
j_call: TRBJ2-7
clone_size: -
v_call: TRBV10-1
cdr3_length: 11
d_call: TRBD1

cdr3_nt: TGTGCCAGCAGCTTAGAAGGCTCCAATCAGCCCCAGCATTTT
cdr3_aa: CASSLEGSNQPQHF
j_call: TRBJ1-5
clone_size: -
v_call: TRBV11-2
cdr3_length: 14
d_call: -

cdr3_nt: TGTGCCAGCAGCCGGACAGTTCAGAATAATTCACCCCTCCACTTT
cdr3_aa: CASSRTVQNNSPLHF
j_call: TRBJ1-6
clone_size: few
v_call: TRBV7-6
cdr3_length: 15
d_call: -

cdr3_nt: TGTGCCAGCAGCCAAGTACAGGAGAACACTGAAGCTTTCTTT
cdr3_aa: CASSQVQENTEAFF
j_call: TRBJ1-1
clone_size: few
v_call: TRBV4-2
cdr3_length: 14
d_call: -

cdr3_nt: TGTGCCAGCAGCTTAGAGGCAGGGGACACCGGGGAGCTGTTTTTT
cdr3_aa: CASSLEAGDTGELFF
j_call: TRBJ2-2
clone_size: -
v_call: TRBV7-8
cdr3_length: 15
d_call: -

cdr3_nt: TGTGCCAGCAGCCCCGGGACCCAGGGCGTCGGAGCTTTCTTT
cdr3_aa: CASSPGTQGVGAFF
j_call: TRBJ1-1
clone_size: -
v_call: TRBV7-6
cdr3_length: 14
d_call: -

cdr3_nt: TGTGCCAGCAGTTACTCGATTTATCAGCCCCAGCATTTT
cdr3_aa: CASSYSIYQPQHF
j_call: TRBJ1-5
clone_size: -
v_call: TRBV6-5
cdr3_length: 13
d_call: -

cdr3_nt: TGTGCCAGCAGCGCTCCCGACAGGTATAATGGCTACACCTTC
cdr3_aa: CASSAPDRYNGYTF
j_call: TRBJ1-2
clone_size: -
v_call: TRBV9
cdr3_length: 14
d_call: -

cdr3_nt: TGTGCCAGCAGCTTGTCCCTACAGGGGGGGGAGCAGTACTTC
cdr3_aa: CASSLSLQGGEQYF
j_call: TRBJ2-5
clone_size: -
v_call: TRBV5-4
cdr3_length: 14
d_call: -

cdr3_nt: TGTGCCAGCAGTACAGGGGGCAGCACAGATACGCAGTATTTT
cdr3_aa: CASSTGGSTDTQYF
j_call: TRBJ2-3
clone_size: -
v_call: TRBV25-1
cdr3_length: 14
d_call: TRBD1